This T cell receptor beta chain was sequenced during a study of beta chain features in type 1 diabetes. This clone was detected a few times. Its antigen is as yet unknown. Trimming cost V 7 bases and J 6 bases; bases outside gene matches: 4. The CDR3 sequence is 14 residues long. Germline V gives CDR1 LGHNT, CDR2 FRNRAP. Study conclusions and caveats: Researchers report that Type 1 diabetes patients had moderately but significantly shorter TCRB CDR3s across all four CD4+ subsets.

The authors reverse transcribed all of the isolated RNA, so sequencing captured expressed TCRB transcripts. Some clones are missing from TCRdb's copy, which holds only in-frame ones; the method was immunoSEQ multiplex PCR. The sample records approximately 600,000 clones, around 12% being singletons. What was sequenced was naive CD4+ T cells from blood. The chain joins TRBV12-5 to TRBJ2-1; 12 bases match TRBD1. This TCR came from a man aged 25 to 40 with type 1 diabetes. The CDR3 is CASAGTGGFNEQFF. CDR3 DNA sequence: TGTGCTAGTGCTGGGACAGGGGGCTTCAATGAGCAGTTCTTC. Together with reference TRBV12-5 and TRBJ2-1, the CDR3 gives the full variable domain: DARVTQTPRHKVTEMGQEVTMRCQPILGHNTVFWYRQTMMQGLELLAYFRNRAPLDDSGMPKDRFSAEMPDATLATLKIQPSEPRDSAVYFCASAGTGGFNEQFFGPGTRLTVL.